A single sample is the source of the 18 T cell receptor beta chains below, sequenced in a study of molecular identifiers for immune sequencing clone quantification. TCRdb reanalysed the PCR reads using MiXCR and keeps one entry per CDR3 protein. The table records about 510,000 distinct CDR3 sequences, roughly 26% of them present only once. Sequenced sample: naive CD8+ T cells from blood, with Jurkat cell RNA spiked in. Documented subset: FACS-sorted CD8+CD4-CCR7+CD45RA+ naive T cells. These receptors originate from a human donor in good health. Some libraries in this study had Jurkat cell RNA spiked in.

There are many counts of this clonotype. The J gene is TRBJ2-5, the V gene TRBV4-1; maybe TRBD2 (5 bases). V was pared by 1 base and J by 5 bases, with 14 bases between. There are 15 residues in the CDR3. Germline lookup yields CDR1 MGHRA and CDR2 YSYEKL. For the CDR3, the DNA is TGCGCCAGCAGCCAAGCCAGCGGCTATCTTGAGACCCAGTACTTC. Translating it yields CASSQASGYLETQYF.

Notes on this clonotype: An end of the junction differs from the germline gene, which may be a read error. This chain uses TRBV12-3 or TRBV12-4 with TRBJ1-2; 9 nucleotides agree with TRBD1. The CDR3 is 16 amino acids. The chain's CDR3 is CASSSTGQGYNYGCTF. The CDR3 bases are TGTGCCAGCAGTTCGACGGGACAGGGTTACAACTATGGCTGCACCTTC.

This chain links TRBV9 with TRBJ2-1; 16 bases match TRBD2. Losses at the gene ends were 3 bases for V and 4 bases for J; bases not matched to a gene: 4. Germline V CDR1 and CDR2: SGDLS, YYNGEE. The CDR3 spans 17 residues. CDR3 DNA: TGTGCCAGCAGCGCGGGACTAGCGGGAGGGTCGTACAATGAGCAGTTCTTC. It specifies CASSAGLAGGSYNEQFF.

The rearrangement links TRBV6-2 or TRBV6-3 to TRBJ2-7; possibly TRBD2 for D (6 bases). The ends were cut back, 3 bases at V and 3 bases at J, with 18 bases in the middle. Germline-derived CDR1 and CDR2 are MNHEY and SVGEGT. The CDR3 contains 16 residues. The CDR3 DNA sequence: TGTGCCAGCAGTTATCCTAAAGGAAGGGGACTCTACGAGCAGTACTTC. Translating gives CASSYPKGRGLYEQYF.

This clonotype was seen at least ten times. CDR3 bases: TGTGCCACCAGTGATGAGGTGGCGGACAATGAGCAGTTCTTC. Translating it yields CATSDEVADNEQFF. This sequence joins TRBV24-1 and TRBJ2-1, with D unclear. The CDR3 runs 14 residues. Trimming removed 3 bases at V and 5 bases at J, with 10 bases between. Germline lookup yields CDR1 KGHDR and CDR2 SFDVKD.

As DNA, the CDR3 is TGTGCCAGCTCACCACTGGAGCCCTATAATTCACCCCTCCACTTT. Encoded protein: CASSPLEPYNSPLHF. The chain uses TRBV18 and TRBJ1-6; D unclear. CDR3 length: 15 amino acids. Trimming shortened V by 1 base and J by 2 bases, and 6 bases separated the two germline ends. The V gene's germline CDR1 is KGHSH and CDR2 LQKENI. Variable domain in full (rest from reference TRBV18 and TRBJ1-6): NAGVMQNPRHLVRRRGQEARLRCSPMKGHSHVYWYRQLPEEGLKFMVYLQKENIIDESGMPKERFSAEFPKEGPSILRIQQVVRGDSAAYFCASSPLEPYNSPLHFGNGTRLTVT.

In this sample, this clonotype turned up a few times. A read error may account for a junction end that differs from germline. CDR3 in amino acids: CASSYSKGDQAF. CDR3 in DNA: TGTGCCAGCAGTTACTCCAAGGGTGATCAGGCTTTC. V and J are TRBV6-2 or TRBV6-3 and TRBJ2-6; D call uncertain. The germline CDR1 and CDR2 sequences are MNHEY and SVGEGT. The CDR3 has 12 amino acids.

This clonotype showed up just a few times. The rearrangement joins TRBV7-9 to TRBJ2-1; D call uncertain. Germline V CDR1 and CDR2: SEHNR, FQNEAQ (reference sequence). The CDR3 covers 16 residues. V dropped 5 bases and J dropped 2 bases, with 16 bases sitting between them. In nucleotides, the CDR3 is TGTGCCAGCAGCCCTAAGCCTACCTTAACCTACAATGAGCAGTTCTTC. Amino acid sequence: CASSPKPTLTYNEQFF.

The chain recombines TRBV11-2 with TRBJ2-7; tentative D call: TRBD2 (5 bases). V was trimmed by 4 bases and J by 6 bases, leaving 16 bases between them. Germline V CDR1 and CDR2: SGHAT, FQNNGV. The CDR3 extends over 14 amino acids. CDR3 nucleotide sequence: TGTGCCAGCAGCTCGTTCGGGGAGCGCCGCGAGCAGTACTTC. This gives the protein CASSSFGERREQYF.

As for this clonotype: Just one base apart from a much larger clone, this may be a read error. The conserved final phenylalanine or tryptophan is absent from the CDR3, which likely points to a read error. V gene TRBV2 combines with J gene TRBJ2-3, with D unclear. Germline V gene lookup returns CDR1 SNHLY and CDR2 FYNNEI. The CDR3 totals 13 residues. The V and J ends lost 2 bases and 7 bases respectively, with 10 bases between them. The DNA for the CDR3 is TGTGCCAGCAGTGAATCTCAACAATATACGCAGTATTCT. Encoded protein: CASSESQQYTQYS.

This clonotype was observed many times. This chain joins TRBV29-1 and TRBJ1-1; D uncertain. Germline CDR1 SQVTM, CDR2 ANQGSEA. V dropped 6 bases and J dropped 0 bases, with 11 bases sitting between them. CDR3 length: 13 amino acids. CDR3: CSVVEIMNTEAFF. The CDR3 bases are TGCAGCGTAGTAGAGATAATGAACACTGAAGCTTTCTTT.

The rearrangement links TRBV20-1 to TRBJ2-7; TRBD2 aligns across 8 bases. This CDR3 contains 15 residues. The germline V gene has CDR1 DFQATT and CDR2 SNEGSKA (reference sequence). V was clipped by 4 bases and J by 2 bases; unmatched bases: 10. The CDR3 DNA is TGCAGTGCTACCCTCGAGGACGGGGGGGCCTACGAGCAGTACTTC. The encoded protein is CSATLEDGGAYEQYF.

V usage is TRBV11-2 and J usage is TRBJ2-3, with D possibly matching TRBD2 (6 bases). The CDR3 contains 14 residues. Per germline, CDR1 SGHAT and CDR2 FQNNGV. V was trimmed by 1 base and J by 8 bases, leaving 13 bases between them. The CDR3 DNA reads TGTGCCAGCAGCTTAGTAACTAGCACGGGTACGCAGTATTTT. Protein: CASSLVTSTGTQYF.

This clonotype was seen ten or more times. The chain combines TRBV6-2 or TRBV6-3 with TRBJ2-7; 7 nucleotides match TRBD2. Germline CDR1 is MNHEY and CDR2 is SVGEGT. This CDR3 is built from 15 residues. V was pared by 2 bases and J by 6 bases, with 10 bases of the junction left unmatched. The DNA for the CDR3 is TGTGCCAGCAGTTACGGGTCCGCGGGAGTTCGCGAGCAGTACTTC. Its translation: CASSYGSAGVREQYF.

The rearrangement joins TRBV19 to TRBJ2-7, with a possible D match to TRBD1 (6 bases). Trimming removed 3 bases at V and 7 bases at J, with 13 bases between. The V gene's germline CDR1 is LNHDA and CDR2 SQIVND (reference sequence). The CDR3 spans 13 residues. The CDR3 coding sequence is TGTGCCAGTAGTATTATGGGGGCCAGGGAGCAGTACTTC. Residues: CASSIMGAREQYF.

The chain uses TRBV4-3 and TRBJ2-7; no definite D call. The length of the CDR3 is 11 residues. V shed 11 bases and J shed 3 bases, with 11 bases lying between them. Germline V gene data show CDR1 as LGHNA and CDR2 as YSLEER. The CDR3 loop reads CAPAASYEQYF. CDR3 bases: TGCGCCCCCGCAGCGAGCTACGAGCAGTACTTC.

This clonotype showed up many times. The CDR3 region has the DNA TGTGCCAGCAGCCAACTCCCCTACGAGCAGTACTTC. Protein sequence: CASSQLPYEQYF. The chain combines TRBV6-2 or TRBV6-3 with TRBJ2-7; D remains unclear. The V gene's germline CDR1 is MNHEY and CDR2 SVGEGT. V dropped 6 bases and J dropped 2 bases, with 8 bases sitting between them. The CDR3 has 12 amino acids.

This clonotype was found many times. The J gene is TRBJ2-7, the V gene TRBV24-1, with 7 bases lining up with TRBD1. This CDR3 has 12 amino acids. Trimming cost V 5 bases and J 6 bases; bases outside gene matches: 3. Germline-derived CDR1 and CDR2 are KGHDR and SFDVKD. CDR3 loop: CATSAPGGEQYF. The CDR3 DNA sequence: TGTGCCACCAGTGCCCCAGGGGGCGAGCAGTACTTC.